The rows below give T cell receptor beta chains drawn from one sample of a study of blood T cell repertoires in COVID-19. Measured with immunoSEQ multiplex PCR; TCRdb has only the in-frame clones, and not every one. The data show 250,000 to 300,000 clones, with 88% seen just once and 0.95% to 1% held by the top ten. The sequencing sample was made of peripheral blood. The source is a woman in her thirties or forties who had recovered from COVID-19. CDR3s include the opening cysteine and the closing phenylalanine or tryptophan. A D gene is named only where the DNA matches it firmly.

d_call v_call cdr3_aa
TRBD2 TRBV10-3 CAISESPGGSFNEQFF
TRBD1 TRBV6-2/TRBV6-3 CASSRQGARETQYF
TRBD2 TRBV7-2 CASSQRGGEHNEQFF
TRBD2 TRBV19 CASSIRGGRTDTQYF
TRBD2 TRBV7-8 CASSLWGGEQYF
. TRBV27 CASSPGGSMNTEAFF
TRBD2 TRBV5-1 CASSPSGRGDTQYF
. TRBV5-1 CASSLEAASAAQYF
TRBD2 TRBV6-2/TRBV6-3 CASSWRGGPGEQYF
. TRBV19 CASSIWGRSTGELFF
TRBD1 TRBV13 CASSLLDRDSLLTNTEAFF